Below, 19 T cell receptor beta chains from the same sample are listed, as sequenced in a study of blood T cell repertoires in COVID-19. The repertoire was sequenced with immunoSEQ multiplex PCR; TCRdb's copy has only in-frame clones and lacks some. The profile shows about 440,000 clones, 87% of them singletons. Sequencing input: PBMCs or T cells enriched from blood (not recorded which). These receptors were obtained from a woman between 18 and 30 years old with acute COVID-19.

The chain recombines TRBV6-6 with TRBJ2-2, with D maybe TRBD1 (5 bases). V lost 2 bases, J lost 4 bases, and 11 bases lay in between. Germline V gives CDR1 MNHNY, CDR2 SVGAGI (reference sequence). CDR3 length: 15 amino acids. CDR3 sequence: CASSYGIQGTGELFF. Here the CDR3 DNA reads TGTGCCAGCAGTTACGGGATTCAGGGCACCGGGGAGCTGTTTTTT.

This chain connects TRBV4-3 to TRBJ2-6; D gene ambiguous. Germline V gene sequence: CDR1 LGHNA, CDR2 YSLEER. The CDR3 runs to 15 residues. Trimming pared 1 base from V and 4 bases from J, leaving 8 bases between. CDR3 nucleotide sequence: TGCGCCAGCAGCCAAGGCAGGTCGGGGGCCAACGTCCTGACTTTC. Amino acid sequence: CASSQGRSGANVLTF.

V gene TRBV30 combines with J gene TRBJ1-2; 8 bases agree with TRBD1. The trim removed 1 base at V and 6 bases at J, leaving 7 bases unmatched. Germline CDR1 and CDR2: GTSNPN and SVGIG (reference sequence). This CDR3 is built from 14 residues. The CDR3 region has the DNA TGTGCCTGGAGTGAACAACAGGGGGGGGATGGCTACACCTTC. It translates to CAWSEQQGGDGYTF.

The chain carries TRBV2 and TRBJ1-2; the D gene is possibly TRBD1 (5 bases). This CDR3 comprises 14 residues. Germline values: CDR1 SNHLY, CDR2 FYNNEI. V lost 3 bases and J 3 bases, leaving 11 bases between the germline ends. As DNA, the CDR3 is TGTGCCAGCAGTGAGTATGGGGCTGACTATGGCTACACCTTC. Protein: CASSEYGADYGYTF.

V is TRBV28 and J is TRBJ2-7; TRBD1 matches 8 bases. The germline gives CDR1 MDHEN, CDR2 SYDVKM. The CDR3 covers 13 residues. Trimming at V came to 6 bases and at J to 1 base, leaving 2 bases not matched to a gene. The CDR3 nucleotides read TGTGCCAGCAGGGGACAGGCGTCCTACGAGCAGTACTTC. Translation gives CASRGQASYEQYF.

J is TRBJ2-1 and V is TRBV9; 9 positions agree with TRBD2. CDR1 is SGDLS, CDR2 YYNGEE, per germline. The CDR3 extends over 16 amino acids. V lost 2 bases and J lost 5; bases outside the gene matches: 8. CDR3 DNA: TGTGCCAGCAGCGTCTTTAGCGGGAGTATAGACAATGAGCAGTTCTTC. Protein sequence: CASSVFSGSIDNEQFF.

This rearrangement joins TRBV7-2 to TRBJ1-6, with D hard to call. Per the germline V gene, CDR1 is SGHTA and CDR2 is FQGNSA. The CDR3 contains 14 residues. V was cut by 1 base and J by 7 bases, with 8 bases left in between. CDR3 residues: CASSLGGLNSPLHF. In DNA form, the CDR3 reads TGTGCCAGCAGCTTAGGAGGTTTGAATTCACCCCTCCACTTT.

The chain is built from TRBV11-3 and TRBJ1-1; D uncertain. V lost 5 bases to trimming and J lost 5 bases, with 9 bases between them. Germline V gene sequence: CDR1 SGHNT, CDR2 YENEEA. The CDR3 consists of 12 residues. CDR3 loop: CASSPGRTEAFF. In nucleotides, the CDR3 is TGTGCCAGCAGCCCTGGTCGGACTGAAGCTTTCTTT.

The genes are TRBV14 and TRBJ2-2; D gene unclear. Between the trimmed V and J ends, which lost 4 bases and 4 bases, there was a span of 4 bases. Looked up from germline, CDR1 is SGHDN and CDR2 is FVKESK. The CDR3 has 12 amino acids. The CDR3 DNA follows: TGTGCCAGCAGCCCCGGCACCGGGGAGCTGTTTTTT. Amino acids: CASSPGTGELFF.

The CDR3 is CASSQGDRGATDTQYF. CDR3 DNA sequence: TGCGCCAGCAGCCAAGGTGACCGCGGGGCCACAGATACGCAGTATTTT. The chain has TRBV4-1 and TRBJ2-3; a possible D gene is TRBD2 (6 bases). The CDR3 has 16 residues. Germline loops: CDR1 MGHRA, CDR2 YSYEKL. Trimming removed 1 base at V and 2 bases at J, with 13 bases between.

The chain couples TRBV9 to TRBJ1-3; 9 bases align to TRBD1. V lost 3 bases to trimming and J lost 4 bases; unmatched junction nucleotides: 11. The CDR3 loop spans 17 amino acids. Germline CDR1 reads SGDLS; CDR2 reads YYNGEE. The CDR3 loop reads CASSAVGQGGSGNTIYF. CDR3 nucleotide sequence: TGTGCCAGCAGCGCAGTGGGACAGGGAGGTTCCGGAAACACCATATATTTT.

The chain carries TRBV5-6 and TRBJ1-4; D possibly corresponds to TRBD1 (5 bases). The CDR3 extends over 14 amino acids. Trimming left V 4 bases short and J 6 bases short, with 13 bases between. Germline lookup yields CDR1 SGHDT and CDR2 YYEEEE. The CDR3 coding sequence is TGTGCCAGCAGCGCGGGACGGCGGGATGAAAAACTGTTTTTT. Translating it yields CASSAGRRDEKLFF.

This clone was counted a single time. The CDR3 sequence is CATSDHRDRESYTF. CDR3 DNA: TGTGCCACCAGTGATCACCGGGACAGGGAGAGCTACACCTTC. This chain links TRBV24-1 with TRBJ1-2, with 9 nucleotides matching TRBD1. This CDR3 is built from 14 residues. Per the germline V gene, CDR1 is KGHDR and CDR2 is SFDVKD. J lost 9 bases, V lost 3 bases, and 7 bases had no gene match.

The chain has TRBV7-9 and TRBJ1-4, with D uncertain. V lost 7 bases, J lost 8 bases, and 20 bases lay in between. Germline assignment: CDR1 SEHNR and CDR2 FQNEAQ (reference sequence). The CDR3 is 15 amino acids. Here the CDR3 DNA reads TGTGCCAGCACCAGAGACGGGATGTCGGGGGAAAAACTGTTTTTT. This gives the protein CASTRDGMSGEKLFF.

The rearrangement joins TRBV7-9 to TRBJ2-5, with D perhaps matching TRBD1 (6 bases). Germline CDR1 and CDR2: SEHNR and FQNEAQ (reference sequence). Trimming shortened V by 5 bases and J by 5 bases, and 12 bases separated the two germline ends. This CDR3 comprises 13 residues. The CDR3 nucleotides read TGTGCCAGCAGCCCAGGGGAAGGGGAGACCCAGTACTTC. This sequence encodes CASSPGEGETQYF. The whole variable domain, filled in from reference TRBV7-9 and TRBJ2-5, reads DTGVSQNPRHKITKRGQNVTFRCDPISEHNRLYWYRQTLGQGPEFLTYFQNEAQLEKSRLLSDRFSAERPKGSFSTLEIQRTEQGDSAMYLCASSPGEGETQYFGPGTRLLVL.

This chain uses TRBV19 with TRBJ1-1; D is uncertain. The CDR3 is 13 amino acids. V was shortened by 4 bases and J by 10 bases, with 16 bases between the two germline ends. Germline CDR1 and CDR2: LNHDA and SQIVND (reference sequence). The CDR3: CASSTTAGYGAFF. CDR3 nucleotides: TGTGCCAGTAGTACGACGGCGGGTTACGGAGCTTTCTTT.

This chain links TRBV3-1 (or the pseudogene TRBV3-2) with TRBJ1-2; D gene ambiguous. Germline V gene sequence: CDR1 LGHDT, CDR2 YNNKEL (reference sequence). This CDR3 contains 13 residues. V was pared by 1 base and J by 2 bases, with 5 bases between. CDR3 bases: TGTGCCAGCAGCCAAGCGGTCAACTATGGCTACACCTTC. Amino acid sequence: CASSQAVNYGYTF.

The chain joins TRBV6-2 or TRBV6-3 to TRBJ1-2; possibly TRBD1 for D (5 bases). CDR1 is MNHEY, CDR2 SVGEGT, per germline. The length of the CDR3 is 15 residues. V lost 2 bases to trimming and J lost 2 bases, with 12 bases between them. The CDR3 loop reads CASSYIGDSNYGYTF. For the CDR3, the DNA is TGTGCCAGCAGTTACATTGGTGACAGCAACTATGGCTACACCTTC.

The chain joins TRBV9 to TRBJ2-5, with 10 positions matching TRBD2. The junction had 7 bases not matched to a gene; V was cut back by 5 bases and J by 3 bases. Germline loops: CDR1 SGDLS, CDR2 YYNGEE. CDR3 length: 15 residues. The DNA of the CDR3 is TGTGCCAGCAGTGCCGCCCTAGCGGGGGAAGAGACCCAGTACTTC. This translates into CASSAALAGEETQYF.